Listed below are T cell receptor beta chains from one sample, sequenced in a study of shared T cell receptors in the human thymus. Profiling relied on immunoSEQ multiplex PCR, and the TCRdb table lists in-frame clones only, not all of them. The sample comprises hundreds of thousands of clones, around 82% of which are singletons, and about 0.013% rests with the top ten. This sample also belongs to another study, concerning human thymus T cells.

Sequenced material: thymocytes. Receptor source: a boy under three years old with a congenital heart defect. Both conserved end residues are part of each CDR3. A D gene is named only where the DNA matches it firmly. Where a row states a size, it is once, few, many or the class of an expanded clone; other rows omit it.

v_gene	j_gene	abundance	d_gene	CDR3aa
TRBV6-1	TRBJ1-5	-	TRBD1	CASTEFGDRDHNQPQHF
TRBV7-9	TRBJ2-1	-	TRBD2	CASSVGTTRGHEQFF
TRBV7-2	TRBJ1-5	few	TRBD1	CASSLGGTGGDQPQHF
TRBV2	TRBJ1-5	once	TRBD1	CASSPEAGGDQPQHF
TRBV9	TRBJ1-2	-	TRBD1	CASSADRGANYGYTF
TRBV6-4	TRBJ2-1	-	TRBD2	CASSDLAGKVYNEQFF
TRBV5-6	TRBJ2-4	-	TRBD2	CASSLRCGRTKNIQYF
TRBV30	TRBJ1-4	-	-	CAWTHPPPKLNEKLFF
TRBV4-3	TRBJ2-7	-	TRBD1	CASSQLGQGDYEQYF
TRBV5-4	TRBJ2-2	-	TRBD1	CASSQDRAGAGELFF
TRBV27	TRBJ2-1	-	-	CAISGRRGNEQFF
TRBV25-1	TRBJ2-1	-	TRBD2	CASSEPLAGTDNEQFF
TRBV10-3	TRBJ2-1	-	TRBD2	CAISETSGSHEQFF
TRBV9	TRBJ2-7	-	TRBD1	CASSVGDSYYEQYF
TRBV14	TRBJ2-1	-	-	CASSQGRPRGYNEQFF
TRBV5-1	TRBJ2-7	-	TRBD2	CASSGRLAGGPSGYSYEQYF
TRBV5-6	TRBJ2-7	few	-	CASSFGVTYEQYF
TRBV6-5	TRBJ2-1	once	-	CASSYSNRDEQFF
TRBV19	TRBJ1-2	few	TRBD1	CASSNTGVGYTF
TRBV30	TRBJ2-1	-	-	CAWRSPHNEQFF
TRBV6-5	TRBJ2-7	-	TRBD2	CASSYGTSISEQYF
TRBV7-2	TRBJ2-7	-	-	CASSLRDSYEQYF
TRBV6-5	TRBJ2-7	-	-	CASRSSRSSYEQYF
TRBV11-2	TRBJ1-1	-	TRBD1	CASSWGQGAAENTEAFF
TRBV19	TRBJ1-1	-	-	CASSIGGGGGTEAFF
TRBV27	TRBJ1-5	few	-	CASSLSAGQGSNQPQHF
TRBV4-1	TRBJ1-1	-	-	CASSQRNTEAFF
TRBV19	TRBJ2-3	-	-	CASSKRDTDTQYF
TRBV4-3	TRBJ1-1	-	-	CASSLPLPGLIQGDTEAFF
TRBV2	TRBJ2-1	-	TRBD2	CASSEGLAGTRGTYNEQFF
TRBV12-5	TRBJ2-7	few	TRBD1	CASGSPTHRDRGRPRSYEQYF
TRBV4-3	TRBJ2-7	-	-	CASSHRITSTYEQYF
TRBV27	TRBJ2-1	-	-	CASSSKSWPYNEQFF
TRBV5-8	TRBJ2-1	-	-	CASSFPGAGEQFF
TRBV4-3	TRBJ2-7	-	-	CASSRVQYSYEQYF
TRBV2	TRBJ1-1	-	TRBD1	CASKEGWGDRYNTEAFF
TRBV6-5	TRBJ1-2	once	-	CASSFARVPGGYTF
TRBV6-5	TRBJ2-1	-	-	CASSPGDEQFF
TRBV7-9	TRBJ1-2	-	TRBD1	CASSPRTGIAYGYTF
TRBV27	TRBJ2-7	few	TRBD2	CASSPRGGAGEQYF
TRBV4-1	TRBJ1-2	-	TRBD1	CASSQESRTGYYGYTF
TRBV4-3	TRBJ2-2	few	TRBD2	CASSPDPSSASGRGTGELFF
TRBV18	TRBJ2-3	-	-	CASSTGADTQYF
TRBV5-1	TRBJ2-7	once	TRBD2	CASSLASGRDEQYF
TRBV5-4	TRBJ2-4	-	-	CASSSTSCPKNIQYF
TRBV13	TRBJ2-3	-	-	CASRYSSTSGADTQYF